Listed below are T cell receptor beta chains from one sample, sequenced in a study of cytomegalovirus exposure and HLA in healthy donors. The repertoire was sequenced with immunoSEQ multiplex PCR; TCRdb's copy has only in-frame clones and lacks some. Of some 110,000 clones listed, roughly a tenth are singletons. Sequenced input: PBMCs. The receptors derive from a man between 40 and 49 years old in good health and CMV-seropositive. Each CDR3 is given with its conserved first and last residue. A D gene is named only where the DNA matches it firmly. Part of the rows lack a size; the others show once, few, many or a class for expanded clones.

j_gene,abundance,d_gene,v_gene,CDR3aa,CDR3nt
TRBJ1-2,few,-,TRBV6-1,CASSGQSPYGYTF,TGTGCCAGCAGTGGACAGTCCCCCTATGGCTACACCTTC
TRBJ1-1,-,-,TRBV27,CASSRRTANTEAFF,TGTGCCAGCAGTCGAAGGACAGCGAACACTGAAGCTTTCTTT
TRBJ2-5,few,TRBD1,TRBV5-4,CASSLPGTEETQYF,TGTGCCAGCAGCTTGCCTGGGACAGAAGAGACCCAGTACTTC
TRBJ1-3,few,-,TRBV7-9,CASKLSSGNTIYF,TGTGCCAGTAAATTGAGCTCTGGAAACACCATATATTTT
TRBJ2-5,few,-,TRBV15,CATSLAYTETQYF,TGTGCCACCTCCCTAGCGTACACAGAGACCCAGTACTTC
TRBJ2-1,-,-,TRBV29-1,CSVRLTGLSNEQFF,TGCAGCGTTCGGTTAACAGGGTTGAGCAATGAGCAGTTCTTC
TRBJ2-3,few,TRBD2,TRBV7-2,CASSPVAGSTQYF,TGTGCCAGCAGCCCCGTAGCGGGATCTACGCAGTATTTT
TRBJ1-5,few,-,TRBV19,CASTTGTTSNQPQHF,TGTGCCAGTACCACAGGGACAACCTCCAATCAGCCCCAGCATTTT
TRBJ2-3,-,-,TRBV10-2,CASRILLERGSTDTQYF,TGCGCCAGCAGGATACTACTTGAGCGTGGGAGCACAGATACGCAGTATTTT
TRBJ2-5,-,TRBD1,TRBV12-5,CASGLTLHGTGGKETQYF,TGTGCTAGTGGTTTGACCCTACACGGGACAGGGGGAAAAGAGACCCAGTACTTC
TRBJ1-5,few,TRBD1,TRBV19,CASSNPGGLNQPQHF,TGTGCCAGTAGTAATCCAGGGGGCCTCAATCAGCCCCAGCATTTT
TRBJ1-1,few,-,TRBV6-5,CASSLRTPGTEAFF,TGTGCCAGCAGTCTAAGGACACCAGGAACTGAAGCTTTCTTT
TRBJ1-3,-,-,TRBV28,CASRNRGNTIYF,TGTGCCAGCAGAAATAGAGGAAACACCATATATTTT
TRBJ2-1,few,-,TRBV28,CASSLGARGSDEQFF,TGTGCCAGCAGTTTGGGGGCCAGGGGTTCCGATGAGCAGTTCTTC
TRBJ2-1,-,-,TRBV7-6,CASSLVGQGNYNEQFF,TGTGCCAGCAGCTTAGTCGGGCAGGGTAACTACAATGAGCAGTTCTTC
TRBJ2-5,-,-,TRBV10-3,CAVGGSETQYF,TGTGCCGTTGGTGGCTCAGAGACCCAGTACTTC
TRBJ1-2,-,TRBD1,TRBV7-9,CASRWTGKAYGYTF,TGTGCCAGCAGGTGGACAGGGAAGGCCTATGGCTACACCTTC
TRBJ2-7,-,TRBD1,TRBV29-1,CSVDGGQAYEQYF,TGCAGCGTTGACGGTGGACAGGCCTACGAGCAGTACTTC
TRBJ2-7,-,TRBD1,TRBV6-6,CASSTTDRGSYEQYF,TGTGCCAGCAGTACAACGGACAGGGGCTCCTACGAGCAGTACTTC
TRBJ2-1,-,-,TRBV11-2,CASSISVEQFF,TGTGCCAGCAGCATCTCCGTTGAGCAGTTCTTC
TRBJ1-5,-,-,TRBV6-1,CASSQDSTQHF,TGTGCCAGCAGCCAGGACAGTACCCAGCATTTT
TRBJ2-2,few,-,TRBV7-3,CASSLLATGELFF,TGTGCCAGCAGCCTCTTAGCAACCGGGGAGCTGTTTTTT
TRBJ2-7,few,-,TRBV10-3,CAISEASYEQYF,TGTGCCATCAGTGAAGCTAGCTACGAGCAGTACTTC
TRBJ1-2,few,TRBD1,TRBV29-1,CSVGPPGQINYGYTF,TGCAGCGTTGGCCCGCCGGGACAGATTAACTACGGCTACACCTTC
TRBJ1-4,-,-,TRBV19,CASRKSPDYLLEKLFF,TGTGCCAGTAGGAAAAGCCCGGACTACCTCCTTGAAAAACTGTTTTTT
TRBJ2-7,-,TRBD1,TRBV4-2,CASSQTAGTGINYEQYF,TGTGCCAGCAGCCAGACCGCCGGGACAGGGATAAACTACGAGCAGTACTTC
TRBJ1-2,-,-,TRBV27,CASSHPDTPNYGYTF,TGTGCCAGCAGCCACCCGGACACTCCTAACTATGGCTACACCTTC
TRBJ2-1,-,-,TRBV2,CASSKIERVYNEQFF,TGTGCCAGCAGTAAGATCGAGCGGGTTTACAATGAGCAGTTCTTC